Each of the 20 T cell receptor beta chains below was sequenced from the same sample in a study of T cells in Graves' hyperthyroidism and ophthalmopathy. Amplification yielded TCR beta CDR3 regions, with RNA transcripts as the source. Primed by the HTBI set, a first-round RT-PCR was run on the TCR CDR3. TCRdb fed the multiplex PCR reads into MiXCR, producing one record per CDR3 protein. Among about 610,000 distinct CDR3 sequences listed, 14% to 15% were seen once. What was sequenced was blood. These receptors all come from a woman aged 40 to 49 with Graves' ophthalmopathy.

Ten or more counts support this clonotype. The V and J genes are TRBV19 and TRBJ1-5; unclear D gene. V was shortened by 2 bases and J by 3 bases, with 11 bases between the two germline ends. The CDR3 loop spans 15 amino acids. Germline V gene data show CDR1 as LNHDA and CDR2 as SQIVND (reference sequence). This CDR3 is CASSISQQTNQPQHF. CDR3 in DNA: TGTGCCAGTAGTATATCCCAACAGACCAATCAGCCCCAGCATTTT.

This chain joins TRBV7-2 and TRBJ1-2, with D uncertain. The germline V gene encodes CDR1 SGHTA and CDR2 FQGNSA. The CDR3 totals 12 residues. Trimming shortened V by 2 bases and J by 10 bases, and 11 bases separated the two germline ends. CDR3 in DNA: TGTGCCAGCAGCTTAACTACAGACCTCTACACCTTC. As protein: CASSLTTDLYTF.

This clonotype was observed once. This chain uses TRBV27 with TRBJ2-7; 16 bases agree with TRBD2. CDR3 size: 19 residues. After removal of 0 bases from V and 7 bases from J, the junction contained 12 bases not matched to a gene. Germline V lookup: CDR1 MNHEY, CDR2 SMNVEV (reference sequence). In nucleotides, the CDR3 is TGTGCCAGCAGTTTATCTGTGGTGGGACTAGCGGGAGGGCCGCAGGAGCAGTACTTC. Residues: CASSLSVVGLAGGPQEQYF.

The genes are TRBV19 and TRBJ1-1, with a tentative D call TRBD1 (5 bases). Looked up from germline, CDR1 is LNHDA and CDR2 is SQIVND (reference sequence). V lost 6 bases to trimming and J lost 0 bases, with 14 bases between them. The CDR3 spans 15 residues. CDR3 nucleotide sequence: TGTGCCAGTAGCAGGGCCGAGTTCATGAACACTGAAGCTTTCTTT. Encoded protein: CASSRAEFMNTEAFF.

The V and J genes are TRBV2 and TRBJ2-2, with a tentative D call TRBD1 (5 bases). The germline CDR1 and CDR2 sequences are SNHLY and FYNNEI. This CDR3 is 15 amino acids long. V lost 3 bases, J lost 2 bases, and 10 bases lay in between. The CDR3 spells CASSDRVLNTGELFF. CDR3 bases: TGTGCCAGCAGTGACAGGGTATTAAACACCGGGGAGCTGTTTTTT.

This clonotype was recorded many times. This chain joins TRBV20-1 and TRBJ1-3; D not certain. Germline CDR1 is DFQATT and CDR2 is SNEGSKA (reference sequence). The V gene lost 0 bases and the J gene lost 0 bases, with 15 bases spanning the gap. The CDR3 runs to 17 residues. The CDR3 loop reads CSARDSHRILSGNTIYF. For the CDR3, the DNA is TGCAGTGCTAGAGACTCCCATCGGATACTCTCTGGAAACACCATATATTTT.

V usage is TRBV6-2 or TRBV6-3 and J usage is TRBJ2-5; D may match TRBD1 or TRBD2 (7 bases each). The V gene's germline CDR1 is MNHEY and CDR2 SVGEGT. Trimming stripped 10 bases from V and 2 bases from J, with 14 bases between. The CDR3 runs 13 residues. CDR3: CATRGTAQETQYF. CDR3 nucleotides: TGTGCCACGCGGGGGACAGCACAAGAGACCCAGTACTTC.

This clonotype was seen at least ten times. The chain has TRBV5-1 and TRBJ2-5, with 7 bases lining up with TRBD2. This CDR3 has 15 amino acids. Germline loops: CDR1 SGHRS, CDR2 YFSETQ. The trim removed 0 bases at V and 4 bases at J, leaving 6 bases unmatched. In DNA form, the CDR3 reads TGCGCCAGCAGCTTGGAGGGGCGGGGGTCAGAGACCCAGTACTTC. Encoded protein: CASSLEGRGSETQYF.

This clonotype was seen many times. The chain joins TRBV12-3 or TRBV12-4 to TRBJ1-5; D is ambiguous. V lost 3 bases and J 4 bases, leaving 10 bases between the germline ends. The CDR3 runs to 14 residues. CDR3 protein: CASSLGSVNQPQHF. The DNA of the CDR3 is TGTGCCAGCAGTTTGGGGTCGGTTAATCAGCCCCAGCATTTT.

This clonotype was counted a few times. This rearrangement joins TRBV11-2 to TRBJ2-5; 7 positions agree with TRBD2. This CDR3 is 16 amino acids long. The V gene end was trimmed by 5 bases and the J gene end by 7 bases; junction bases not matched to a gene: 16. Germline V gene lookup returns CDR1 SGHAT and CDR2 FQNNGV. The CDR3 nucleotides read TGTGCCAGCAGCCCCGGGCCAATAGGACTAGTTGGGACCCAGTACTTC. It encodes CASSPGPIGLVGTQYF.

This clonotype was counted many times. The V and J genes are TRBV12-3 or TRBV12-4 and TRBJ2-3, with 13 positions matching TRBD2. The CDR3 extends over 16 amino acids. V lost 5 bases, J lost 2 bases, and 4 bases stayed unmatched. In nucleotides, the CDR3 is TGTGCCAGCAGTCCCGGACTAGCGGGGGCCACAGATACGCAGTATTTT. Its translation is CASSPGLAGATDTQYF.

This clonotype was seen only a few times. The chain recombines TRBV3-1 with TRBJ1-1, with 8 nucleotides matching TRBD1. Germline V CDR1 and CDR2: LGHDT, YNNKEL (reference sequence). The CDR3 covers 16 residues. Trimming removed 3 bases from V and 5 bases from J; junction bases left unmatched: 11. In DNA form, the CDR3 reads TGTGCCAGCAGCCACGGGACAGGTGGCCTTGAGACTGAAGCTTTCTTT. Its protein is CASSHGTGGLETEAFF.

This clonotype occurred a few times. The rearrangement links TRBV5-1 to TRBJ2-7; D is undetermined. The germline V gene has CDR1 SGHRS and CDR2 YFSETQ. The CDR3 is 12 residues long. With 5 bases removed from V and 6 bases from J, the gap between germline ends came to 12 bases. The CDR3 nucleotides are TGCGCCAGCAGTCTATGGTTGGGCGAGCAGTACTTC. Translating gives CASSLWLGEQYF. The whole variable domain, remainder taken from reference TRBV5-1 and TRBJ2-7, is KAGVTQTPRYLIKTRGQQVTLSCSPISGHRSVSWYQQTPGQGLQFLFEYFSETQRNKGNFPGRFSGRQFSNSRSEMNVSTLELGDSALYLCASSLWLGEQYFGPGTRLTVT.

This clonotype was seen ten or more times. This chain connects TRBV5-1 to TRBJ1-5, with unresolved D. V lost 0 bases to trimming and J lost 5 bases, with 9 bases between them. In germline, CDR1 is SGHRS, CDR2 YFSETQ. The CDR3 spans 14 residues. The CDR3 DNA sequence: TGCGCCAGCAGCTTGGAAGCGGGATATCAGCCCCAGCATTTT. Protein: CASSLEAGYQPQHF. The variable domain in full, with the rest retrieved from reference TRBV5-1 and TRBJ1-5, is KAGVTQTPRYLIKTRGQQVTLSCSPISGHRSVSWYQQTPGQGLQFLFEYFSETQRNKGNFPGRFSGRQFSNSRSEMNVSTLELGDSALYLCASSLEAGYQPQHFGDGTRLSIL.

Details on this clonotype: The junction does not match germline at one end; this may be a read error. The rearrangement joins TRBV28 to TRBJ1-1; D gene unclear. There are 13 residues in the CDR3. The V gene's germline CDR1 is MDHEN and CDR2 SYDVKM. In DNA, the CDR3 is TGTGCCTTTTGGACCTCTCGGGAGACTGGAGCTTTCTTT. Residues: CAFWTSRETGAFF. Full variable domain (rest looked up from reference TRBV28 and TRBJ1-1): DVKVTQSSRYLVKRTGEKVFLECVQDMDHENMFWYRQDPGLGLRLIYFSYDVKMKEKGDIPEGYSVSREKKERFSLILESASTNQTSMYLCAFWTSRETGAFFGQGTRLTVV.

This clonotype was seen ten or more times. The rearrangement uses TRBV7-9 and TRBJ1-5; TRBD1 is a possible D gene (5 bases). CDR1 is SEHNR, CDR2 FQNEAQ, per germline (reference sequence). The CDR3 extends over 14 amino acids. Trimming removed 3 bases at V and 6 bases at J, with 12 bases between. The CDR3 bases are TGTGCCAGCAGCTTCCAGGGAGACGGTCAGCCCCAGCATTTT. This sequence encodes CASSFQGDGQPQHF.

The CDR3 coding sequence is TGTGCCAGCAGCCCTAGCGGGAGGGCACAAGAGACCCAGTACTTC. It yields the protein CASSPSGRAQETQYF. The genes are TRBV6-1 and TRBJ2-5, with 12 nucleotides matching TRBD2. Germline lookup yields CDR1 MNHNS and CDR2 SASEGT. The CDR3 is made up of 15 amino acids. The trim removed 6 bases at V and 2 bases at J, leaving 4 bases unmatched.

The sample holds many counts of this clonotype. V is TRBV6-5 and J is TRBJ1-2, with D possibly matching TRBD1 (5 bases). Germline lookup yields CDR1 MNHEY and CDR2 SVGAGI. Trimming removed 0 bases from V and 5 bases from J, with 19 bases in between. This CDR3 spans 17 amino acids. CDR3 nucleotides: TGTGCCAGCAGTTACTCGGGCGCGGGGGGGGGAGGTTATGGCTACACCTTC. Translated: CASSYSGAGGGGYGYTF.

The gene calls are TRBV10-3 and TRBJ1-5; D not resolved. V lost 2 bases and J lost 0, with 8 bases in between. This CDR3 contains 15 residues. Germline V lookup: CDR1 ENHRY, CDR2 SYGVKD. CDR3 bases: TGTGCCATCAGTGAGCTCGGGGATAGCAATCAGCCCCAGCATTTT. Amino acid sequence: CAISELGDSNQPQHF.

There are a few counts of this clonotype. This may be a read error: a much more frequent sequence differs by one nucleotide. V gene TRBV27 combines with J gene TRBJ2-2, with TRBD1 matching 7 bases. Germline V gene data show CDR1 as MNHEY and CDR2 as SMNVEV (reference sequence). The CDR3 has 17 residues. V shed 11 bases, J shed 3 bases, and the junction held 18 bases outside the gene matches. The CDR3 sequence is CAGANYGTEGYTGELFF. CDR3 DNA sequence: TGTGCCGGCGCCAATTATGGGACAGAAGGATACACCGGGGAGCTGTTTTTT.